Presented here are 9 T cell receptor beta chains from one specimen sequenced in a study of CD8 T cells in Susac syndrome. RNA totalling roughly 0.5 to 1 ug underwent reverse transcription with random hexamers. TCRdb ran MiXCR on the immunoSEQ multiplex PCR reads and lists one entry per CDR3 protein. Among around 71,000 distinct CDR3 sequences listed, under 96% were seen once. Sequencing was done on a sample of CD4+ T cells from PBMCs. The receptor set was obtained from a human donor with multiple sclerosis.

The V call is TRBV12-3 or TRBV12-4, the J call TRBJ2-7, with TRBD1 identical over 8 bases. The CDR3 has 13 amino acids. V shed 8 bases and J 6 bases; nucleotides not matched to a gene: 9. The CDR3 sequence: CASQRTGRGEQYF. CDR3 bases: TGTGCCAGCCAAAGGACAGGGCGAGGCGAGCAGTACTTC.

V and J are TRBV29-1 and TRBJ1-2; 10 bases agree with TRBD1. The CDR3 spans 16 residues. Germline-derived CDR1 and CDR2 are SQVTM and ANQGSEA. J gave up 4 bases and V 0 bases, and 8 bases lay outside the gene matches. The CDR3 spells CSVEDPGTGAFYGYTF. CDR3 DNA: TGCAGCGTTGAAGATCCTGGGACAGGGGCCTTCTATGGCTACACCTTC.

This chain uses TRBV23-1 with TRBJ1-2; D not certain. TRBV23-1 is marked as an open reading frame, function uncertain. The CDR3 has 13 residues. V was trimmed by 6 bases and J by 8 bases, leaving 16 bases between them. The CDR3 region is CASRNGPKRGYTF. The CDR3 DNA reads TGCGCCAGCAGAAACGGACCAAAAAGAGGCTACACCTTC.

The rearrangement links TRBV7-3 to TRBJ2-5; 7 bases are shared with TRBD1. V was pared by 2 bases and J by 3 bases, with 12 bases of the junction left unmatched. The CDR3 spans 17 residues. The germline V gene encodes CDR1 SGHTA and CDR2 FQGTGA. The CDR3 DNA is TGTGCCAGCAGCTTAGGTCAAAGGGGGCCGGCTGAAGAGACCCAGTACTTC. Residues: CASSLGQRGPAEETQYF.

The V and J genes are TRBV16 and TRBJ1-5; D ambiguous. The CDR3 runs 14 residues. CDR1 KGHSY and CDR2 FQNENV come from the germline V gene. V was trimmed by 4 bases and J by 7 bases, leaving 14 bases between them. The CDR3 coding sequence is TGTGCCAGCAGCCTCTGGGAGGGCGGACAGCCCCAGCATTTT. It encodes CASSLWEGGQPQHF.

The rearrangement links TRBV28 to TRBJ2-5, with D possibly TRBD2 on 6 matching bases. Trimming took 2 bases from V and 5 from J, leaving 9 bases between them. CDR3 size: 13 residues. Per the germline V gene, CDR1 is MDHEN and CDR2 is SYDVKM. The CDR3 coding sequence is TGTGCCAGCAGTTTAGCGGGGATGGAGACCCAGTACTTC. Protein sequence: CASSLAGMETQYF.

The CDR3 protein is CASSFSGSRETQYF. The CDR3 coding sequence is TGTGCCAGCAGCTTTTCAGGGTCCCGGGAGACCCAGTACTTC. This chain links TRBV7-2 with TRBJ2-5; D is possibly TRBD1 (5 bases). This CDR3 is built from 14 residues. Germline V gives CDR1 SGHTA, CDR2 FQGNSA. Trimming took off 3 bases at V and 5 bases at J, with 13 bases between the two ends.

This sequence joins TRBV5-1 and TRBJ2-7; 10 nucleotides agree with TRBD1. In germline, CDR1 is SGHRS, CDR2 YFSETQ. CDR3 length: 15 residues. Losses at the gene ends were 4 bases for V and 7 bases for J; bases not matched to a gene: 11. CDR3 sequence (DNA): TGCGCCAGCAGCGATTGGGACAGGGGTGAGGAAGAGCAGTACTTC. This codes for CASSDWDRGEEEQYF.

The DNA for the CDR3 is TGTGCCAGCAGGGCGGCGGGGGGCACAGATACGCAGTATTTT. It yields the protein CASRAAGGTDTQYF. The V gene is TRBV25-1, the J gene TRBJ2-3; 7 bases map to TRBD2. Trimming removed 6 bases from V and 1 base from J; junction bases left unmatched: 4. The CDR3 sequence is 14 residues long. The germline CDR1 and CDR2 sequences are MGHDK and SYGVNS. Combining the CDR3 with reference TRBV25-1 and TRBJ2-3 gives the whole variable domain EADIYQTPRYLVIGTGKKITLECSQTMGHDKMYWYQQDPGMELHLIHYSYGVNSTEKGDLSSESTVSRIRTEHFPLTLESARPSHTSQYLCASRAAGGTDTQYFGPGTRLTVL.